This T cell receptor (beta chain) was captured in a study of shared clonotypes between healthy human individuals. An even split of each subset's genomic DNA across several immunoSEQ plates was performed. Sequencing used immunoSEQ multiplex PCR; TCRdb keeps in-frame clones, though not all of them. The sample contains roughly 2 million clones, approximately 95% of which appear only once. CDR1 is LGHNT and CDR2 is FRNRAP in the germline V gene. J gave up 0 bases and V 2 bases, and 17 bases lay outside the gene matches. The CDR3 runs 21 residues. The chain joins TRBV12-5 to TRBJ1-5, with 9 bases identical to TRBD1. Sequences were obtained from naive CD4+ T cells sorted from blood. Subset denoted: CD45RA+ positively selected. The clonotype originates from a man aged 18 to 35 in good health. In DNA form, the CDR3 reads TGTGCTAGTGGTTTGACTTCCCCACAGGGGGCCGTATCCTATAGCAATCAGCCCCAGCATTTT. Translation gives CASGLTSPQGAVSYSNQPQHF.